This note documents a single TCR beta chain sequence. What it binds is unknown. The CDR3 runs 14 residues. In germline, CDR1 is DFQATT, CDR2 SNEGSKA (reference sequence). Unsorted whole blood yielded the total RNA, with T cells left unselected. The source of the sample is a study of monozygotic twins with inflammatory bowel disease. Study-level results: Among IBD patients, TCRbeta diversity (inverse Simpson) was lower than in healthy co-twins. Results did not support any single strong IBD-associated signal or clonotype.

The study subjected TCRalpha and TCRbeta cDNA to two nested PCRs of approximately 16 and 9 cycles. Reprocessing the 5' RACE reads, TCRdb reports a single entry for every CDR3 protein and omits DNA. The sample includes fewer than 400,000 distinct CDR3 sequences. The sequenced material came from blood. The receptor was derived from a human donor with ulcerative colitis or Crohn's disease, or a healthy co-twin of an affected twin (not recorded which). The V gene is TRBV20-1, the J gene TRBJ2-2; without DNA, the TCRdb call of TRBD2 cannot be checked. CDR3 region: CSAKTSLGTGELFF.